One and the same sample provided the 20 T cell receptor beta chains below, sequenced in a study of T-cell memory formation after mild COVID-19. MiXCR was run by TCRdb on the 5' RACE reads, yielding one entry per CDR3 protein. The sample has some 210,000 distinct CDR3 sequences, over 9.5% seen once. Specimen: PBMCs or a T cell subset sorted from them (not recorded which). The receptors derive from a man in his late teens or twenties who had mild COVID-19 (a few samples of this study predate the infection). Cell type and time point are not known.

A few counts support this clonotype. The CDR3 region is CASSPGGGTDTQYF. The CDR3 nucleotides read TGTGCCAGCAGCCCTGGGGGGGGCACAGATACGCAGTATTTT. The chain carries TRBV28 and TRBJ2-3, with 7 bases identical to TRBD2. Germline assignment: CDR1 MDHEN and CDR2 SYDVKM. V was clipped by 6 bases and J by 1 base; unmatched bases: 4. The length of the CDR3 is 14 residues.

The count of this clonotype is one. The CDR3 sequence is CASSPGSGTEAFF. DNA for the CDR3: TGTGCCAGCTCACCGGGATCGGGCACTGAAGCTTTCTTT. The rearrangement joins TRBV18 to TRBJ1-1; D is unresolved. CDR1 is KGHSH, CDR2 LQKENI, per germline. The CDR3 is 13 residues long. V was cut by 3 bases and J by 4 bases, with 9 bases left in between. Combining the CDR3 with reference TRBV18 and TRBJ1-1 gives the whole variable domain NAGVMQNPRHLVRRRGQEARLRCSPMKGHSHVYWYRQLPEEGLKFMVYLQKENIIDESGMPKERFSAEFPKEGPSILRIQQVVRGDSAAYFCASSPGSGTEAFFGQGTRLTVV.

This clonotype came up a few times. The chain recombines TRBV7-8 with TRBJ2-5, with a weak D call TRBD1 (5 bases). CDR1 is SGHVS, CDR2 FQNEAQ, per germline. The CDR3 has 16 amino acids. V was cut by 2 bases and J by 5 bases, with 18 bases left in between. The CDR3 DNA sequence: TGTGCCAGCAGCTTATTAAGACAGAGTTTGGGGGAGACCCAGTACTTC. Protein product: CASSLLRQSLGETQYF.

This rearrangement joins TRBV5-1 to TRBJ1-4; D remains ambiguous. The CDR3 extends over 15 amino acids. From germline, CDR1 is SGHRS and CDR2 YFSETQ. V lost 0 bases and J 0 bases, leaving 6 bases between the germline ends. In DNA form, the CDR3 reads TGCGCCAGCAGCTTGGGAGAGCCAACTAATGAAAAACTGTTTTTT. Protein product: CASSLGEPTNEKLFF.

This clonotype has only a few counts. The chain combines TRBV28 with TRBJ1-5; 8 positions agree with TRBD1. The J segment lost 5 bases and the V segment lost 5 bases, leaving 11 bases of the junction unmatched. CDR3 length: 16 amino acids. CDR1 and CDR2 from the germline V gene are MDHEN and SYDVKM. CDR3 protein: CASSPHLGRGHQPQHF. The CDR3 DNA reads as TGTGCCAGCAGTCCCCACCTGGGCAGGGGGCATCAGCCCCAGCATTTT.

This clonotype was picked up many times. CDR3 region: CASSPRENGNTIYF. In nucleotides, the CDR3 is TGTGCCAGCTCACCCCGGGAGAATGGAAACACCATATATTTT. The rearrangement uses TRBV18 and TRBJ1-3; D is undetermined. The V gene's germline CDR1 is KGHSH and CDR2 LQKENI. This CDR3 spans 14 amino acids. V was pared by 3 bases and J by 3 bases, with 9 bases between.

This clonotype was counted a few times. J is TRBJ2-5 and V is TRBV5-6, with 7 bases that match TRBD1. Trimming removed 2 bases from V and 0 bases from J; junction bases left unmatched: 4. The germline V gene has CDR1 SGHDT and CDR2 YYEEEE. The CDR3 has 15 residues. CDR3 DNA sequence: TGTGCCAGCAGCTTCTGGACAGGACACCAAGAGACCCAGTACTTC. As protein: CASSFWTGHQETQYF. Full variable domain (rest looked up from reference TRBV5-6 and TRBJ2-5): DAGVTQSPTHLIKTRGQQVTLRCSPKSGHDTVSWYQQALGQGPQFIFQYYEEEERQRGNFPDRFSGHQFPNYSSELNVNALLLGDSALYLCASSFWTGHQETQYFGPGTRLLVL.

This clonotype has just a few counts. CDR3 DNA sequence: TGCGCCAGCAGCCATGAGGGGGTCTCACCCCTCCACTTT. Its translation: CASSHEGVSPLHF. The chain employs TRBV4-3 and TRBJ1-6, with D possibly being TRBD1 (6 bases). Germline CDR1 is LGHNA and CDR2 is YSLEER. Between the trimmed V and J ends, which lost 3 bases and 10 bases, there was a span of 10 bases. The CDR3 covers 13 residues.

There are a few counts of this clonotype. This chain joins TRBV20-1 and TRBJ2-4, with a weak D call TRBD2 (6 bases). Germline V gene sequence: CDR1 DFQATT, CDR2 SNEGSKA (reference sequence). Trimming stripped 5 bases from V and 1 base from J, with 18 bases between. This CDR3 spans 16 amino acids. CDR3: CSACLLSGGAKNIQYF. The CDR3 DNA reads TGCAGTGCTTGCCTGCTTAGCGGAGGGGCCAAAAACATTCAGTACTTC.

This clonotype was counted a few times. The germline gene is not matched at one end of the junction; a read error may be the cause. This chain links TRBV15 with TRBJ2-1; perhaps TRBD1 as D (6 bases). The CDR3 is made up of 13 amino acids. The germline V gene has CDR1 LNHNV and CDR2 YYDKDF (reference sequence). The CDR3 nucleotides read TGTGACACCAGCACAGACAGGACCGGGGAGCAGTTCTTC. Amino acids: CDTSTDRTGEQFF.

The rearrangement joins TRBV3-1 to TRBJ1-3; a possible D gene is TRBD1 (6 bases). Germline V gene sequence: CDR1 LGHDT, CDR2 YNNKEL (reference sequence). V was pared by 4 bases and J by 0 bases, with 10 bases between. The CDR3 is made up of 15 amino acids. DNA for the CDR3: TGTGCCAGCAGCCTAGGCAGGGGCTCTGGAAACACCATATATTTT. Its protein product is CASSLGRGSGNTIYF.

The J gene is TRBJ1-4, the V gene TRBV18, with unresolved D. The CDR3 contains 13 residues. V was trimmed by 7 bases and J by 4 bases, leaving 10 bases between them. CDR1 and CDR2 (germline): KGHSH, LQKENI. CDR3 region: CASFTQNNEKLFF. The CDR3 nucleotides read TGTGCCAGCTTTACTCAGAATAATGAAAAACTGTTTTTT.

J is TRBJ2-7 and V is TRBV6-6, with D tentatively TRBD1 (6 bases). The CDR3 is 15 amino acids. Germline CDR1 and CDR2: MNHNY and SVGAGI (reference sequence). V lost 6 bases and J 2 bases, leaving 17 bases between the germline ends. CDR3 amino acids: CASRGAGGPTYEQYF. CDR3 in DNA: TGTGCCAGCAGGGGGGCGGGCGGGCCCACCTACGAGCAGTACTTC.

In its sample, this clonotype was seen a few times. The chain uses TRBV18 and TRBJ2-2; D is possibly TRBD1 (5 bases). This CDR3 is 15 amino acids long. Germline V gene lookup returns CDR1 KGHSH and CDR2 LQKENI. The ends were cut back, 3 bases at V and 6 bases at J, with 14 bases in the middle. The CDR3 DNA follows: TGTGCCAGCTCACCCGCCGCAGGGTCGGCCGGGGAGCTGTTTTTT. Translation: CASSPAAGSAGELFF.

CDR3: CSARETGTDTQYF. The DNA of the CDR3 is TGCAGTGCTAGAGAAACAGGCACAGATACGCAGTATTTT. V and J are TRBV20-1 and TRBJ2-3; D is unresolved. The CDR3 loop spans 13 amino acids. Germline-derived CDR1 and CDR2 are DFQATT and SNEGSKA (reference sequence). Trimming left V 0 bases short and J 1 base short, with 5 bases between.

The V call is TRBV6-5, the J call TRBJ2-7; maybe TRBD2 (5 bases). CDR3 length equals 13 residues. V was cut by 4 bases and J by 4 bases, with 11 bases left in between. Per germline, CDR1 MNHEY and CDR2 SVGAGI. The CDR3: CASSFGKQYEQYF. CDR3 bases: TGTGCCAGCAGTTTCGGGAAGCAGTACGAGCAGTACTTC.

This clonotype was observed at least ten times. The gene calls are TRBV7-2 and TRBJ2-1, with TRBD2 matching 9 bases. Per the germline V gene, CDR1 is SGHTA and CDR2 is FQGNSA. V shed 2 bases, J shed 0 bases, and the junction held 8 bases outside the gene matches. The CDR3 runs to 18 residues. CDR3 nucleotide sequence: TGTGCCAGCAGCTTACGGGAGCGGGGGGTCACCTCCTACAATGAGCAGTTCTTC. Protein: CASSLRERGVTSYNEQFF.

Note on this clonotype: This may be a read error, as it is one base from a much larger clone. V gene TRBV5-1 combines with J gene TRBJ1-2, with D perhaps matching TRBD1 (6 bases). Germline V gives CDR1 SGHRS, CDR2 YFSETQ. This CDR3 has 12 amino acids. V was trimmed by 3 bases and J by 8 bases, leaving 11 bases between them. The CDR3 bases are TGCGCCAGCAGCTGGACAGTGGAAGGCTACACCTTC. Translating gives CASSWTVEGYTF.

This rearrangement joins TRBV7-9 to TRBJ2-5, with no clear D. There are 12 residues in the CDR3. Germline assignment: CDR1 SEHNR and CDR2 FQNEAQ (reference sequence). The V end was cut by 2 bases, the J end by 7 bases, with 8 bases between. DNA of the CDR3: TGTGCCAGCAGCTTACCTGACGGGACCCAGTACTTC. Protein: CASSLPDGTQYF.

This clonotype was counted only a few times. This chain joins TRBV20-1 and TRBJ2-3; 10 nucleotides agree with TRBD2. Germline trimming cut 1 base from V and 1 base from J; bases unmatched to any gene: 2. Germline V lookup: CDR1 DFQATT, CDR2 SNEGSKA (reference sequence). CDR3 length: 15 amino acids. In nucleotides, the CDR3 is TGCAGTGCTAGAGTCCTAGCGGGGGGCACAGATACGCAGTATTTT. It yields the protein CSARVLAGGTDTQYF.